This T cell receptor beta chain emerged from a study of cytomegalovirus exposure and HLA in healthy donors. Regarding the study as a whole: A later analysis linked a missense variant in DCLRE1C to the trimming of TCR beta V and J genes. Roughly even sequencing depth across donors was the assumption behind the presence/absence analyses. The authors judged a highly shared variant cluster likely a sequencing artifact.

For this clone: The antigen is not known.

PCR used 60 Vbeta primers and 13 Jbeta primers. The data were produced by immunoSEQ multiplex PCR, yet TCRdb's version contains in-frame clones alone and is incomplete. The data contain approximately 170,000 clones, around 63% of them singletons. The germline V gene encodes CDR1 SGHDT and CDR2 YYEEEE. The CDR3 spans 16 residues. V lost 4 bases, J lost 6 bases, and 8 bases stayed unmatched. The TCR was taken from a woman in her late teens or twenties in good health and CMV-seropositive. The sample taken for sequencing was PBMCs. The genes are TRBV5-6 and TRBJ2-1; 12 bases fit TRBD2. This CDR3 reads CASSMLTSGRGNEQFF. CDR3 in DNA: TGTGCCAGCAGCATGCTGACTAGCGGGAGAGGCAATGAGCAGTTCTTC.